These 14 T cell receptor beta chains share one sample of origin, sequenced in a study of T cell repertoires in cytomegalovirus infection. TCRdb used MiXCR to reprocess the reads, holding one entry per CDR3 protein. The sample carries about 240,000 distinct CDR3 sequences, around an eighth recorded once. The source material was PBMCs. These receptors all stem from a human donor in good health (CMV status not recorded). Some clones in this sample may be carry-over from other donors' samples.

This chain links TRBV28 with TRBJ1-4; TRBD1 might be the D (5 bases). Between the trimmed V and J ends, which lost 6 bases and 8 bases, there was a span of 16 bases. The germline V gene encodes CDR1 MDHEN and CDR2 SYDVKM. The CDR3 loop spans 14 amino acids. The CDR3 is CASRAPGSQEKLFF. CDR3 DNA sequence: TGTGCCAGCAGGGCCCCAGGGAGTCAGGAAAAACTGTTTTTT.

This clonotype was seen many times. The chain carries TRBV7-2 and TRBJ1-5; 8 positions agree with TRBD1. J gave up 6 bases and V 2 bases, and 9 bases lay outside the gene matches. There are 16 residues in the CDR3. Germline loops: CDR1 SGHTA, CDR2 FQGNSA. CDR3 protein: CASSLNGRGLAQPQHF. CDR3 DNA: TGTGCCAGCAGCTTAAATGGCAGGGGGCTGGCTCAGCCCCAGCATTTT.

Concerning this clonotype: A read error may explain this, as a much larger clone is one base away. This sequence joins TRBV28 and TRBJ2-7; the match to TRBD1 covers 9 bases. Germline assignment: CDR1 MDHEN and CDR2 SYDVKM. The CDR3 covers 15 residues. The J segment lost 3 bases and the V segment lost 2 bases, leaving 5 bases of the junction unmatched. In DNA form, the CDR3 reads TGTGCCAGCAGTTTAAAGGGACAGGGACACTACGAGCAGTACTTC. Its translation is CASSLKGQGHYEQYF.

A few counts support this clonotype. V and J are TRBV5-5 and TRBJ2-2; D gene unclear. The length of the CDR3 is 14 residues. From germline, CDR1 is SGHKS and CDR2 YYEKEE (reference sequence). The V gene lost 1 base and the J gene lost 1 base, with 5 bases spanning the gap. The CDR3 reads CASSLTLNTGELFF. CDR3 sequence (DNA): TGTGCCAGCAGCTTGACTCTGAACACCGGGGAGCTGTTTTTT.

Only a few counts were recorded for this clonotype. J is TRBJ2-7 and V is TRBV10-3; 8 nucleotides line up with TRBD1. The CDR3 extends over 16 amino acids. V lost 2 bases to trimming and J lost 5 bases; unmatched junction nucleotides: 11. Germline loops: CDR1 ENHRY, CDR2 SYGVKD. In nucleotides, the CDR3 is TGTGCCATCAGTGAGCCTACTCGACAGGGGTGGCACGAGCAGTACTTC. This sequence encodes CAISEPTRQGWHEQYF.

V gene TRBV20-1 combines with J gene TRBJ2-3; 7 positions agree with TRBD2. The CDR3 is 18 amino acids. Germline V lookup: CDR1 DFQATT, CDR2 SNEGSKA (reference sequence). Unmatched junction bases numbered 14, after V lost 0 bases and J lost 2 bases. The CDR3 protein is CSARDLSGNIPLTDTQYF. Here the CDR3 DNA reads TGCAGTGCTAGAGATTTAAGCGGGAACATCCCTCTCACAGATACGCAGTATTTT.

This clonotype was counted many times. The chain couples TRBV7-2 to TRBJ1-6; TRBD1 aligns across 9 bases. The V gene's germline CDR1 is SGHTA and CDR2 FQGNSA. The CDR3 has 15 amino acids. V dropped 5 bases and J dropped 7; count of bases not matched to a gene: 6. The DNA of the CDR3 is TGTGCCAGCAGCACTAACGACAGGGGGAATTCACCCCTCCACTTT. Protein: CASSTNDRGNSPLHF.

This clonotype was counted many times. The chain recombines TRBV19 with TRBJ1-1, with 7 bases aligning to TRBD1. Germline V gene lookup returns CDR1 LNHDA and CDR2 SQIVND (reference sequence). The V gene end was trimmed by 6 bases and the J gene end by 4 bases; junction bases not matched to a gene: 14. The CDR3 spans 16 residues. CDR3 protein: CASSPLPGAGGTEAFF. The CDR3 DNA is TGTGCCAGTAGCCCCCTCCCAGGGGCAGGGGGCACTGAAGCTTTCTTT.

This clonotype was seen ten or more times. The gene calls are TRBV7-9 and TRBJ1-1; D remains unclear. Germline V gene data show CDR1 as SEHNR and CDR2 as FQNEAQ (reference sequence). The CDR3 sequence is 15 residues long. V lost 5 bases and J 1 base, leaving 14 bases between the germline ends. This chain's CDR3 is CASSPDLRGNTEAFF. For the CDR3, the DNA is TGTGCCAGCAGCCCGGATTTGCGGGGGAACACTGAAGCTTTCTTT.

This clonotype has more than one count but fewer than ten. The V and J genes are TRBV12-3 or TRBV12-4 and TRBJ1-5, with D possibly TRBD1 on 6 matching bases. Trimming took off 5 bases at V and 6 bases at J, with 20 bases between the two ends. The CDR3 covers 16 residues. CDR3 coding DNA: TGTGCCAGCAGTCCCCGAGGACAGAGGGTTGGTCAGCCCCAGCATTTT. Protein: CASSPRGQRVGQPQHF.

This clonotype was detected many times. This chain joins TRBV7-8 and TRBJ1-5; tentatively, D is TRBD1 (5 bases). The CDR3 has 15 amino acids. Trimming removed 2 bases from V and 5 bases from J, with 13 bases in between. From germline, CDR1 is SGHVS and CDR2 FQNEAQ. The CDR3 reads CASSLSDSGDQPQHF. The DNA of the CDR3 is TGTGCCAGCAGCTTAAGCGACAGCGGGGATCAGCCCCAGCATTTT. The complete variable domain, with remaining parts taken from reference TRBV7-8 and TRBJ1-5, reads GAGVSQSPRYKVAKRGQDVALRCDPISGHVSLFWYQQALGQGPEFLTYFQNEAQLDKSGLPSDRFFAERPEGSVSTLKIQRTQQEDSAVYLCASSLSDSGDQPQHFGDGTRLSIL.

This clonotype has only a few counts. J is TRBJ1-2 and V is TRBV2; D may be TRBD1 (6 bases). The CDR3 loop spans 15 amino acids. The ends were cut back, 6 bases at V and 6 bases at J, with 20 bases in the middle. Per the germline V gene, CDR1 is SNHLY and CDR2 is FYNNEI. CDR3 sequence reads: CASRIPRGGEDGYTF. The CDR3 nucleotides are TGTGCCAGCAGAATCCCTAGGGGGGGAGAGGATGGCTACACCTTC. The variable domain in full, with the rest retrieved from reference TRBV2 and TRBJ1-2, is EPEVTQTPSHQVTQMGQEVILRCVPISNHLYFYWYRQILGQKVEFLVSFYNNEISEKSEIFDDQFSVERPDGSNFTLKIRSTKLEDSAMYFCASRIPRGGEDGYTFGSGTRLTVV.

This clonotype appeared once. This rearrangement joins TRBV28 to TRBJ2-3, with D unclear. Germline CDR1 and CDR2: MDHEN and SYDVKM. CDR3 length: 13 residues. V was cut by 6 bases and J by 5 bases, with 12 bases left in between. CDR3 loop: CASSRPERDTQYF. Here the CDR3 DNA reads TGTGCCAGCAGCCGACCTGAGCGAGATACGCAGTATTTT.

This clonotype occurred a few times. The V gene is TRBV18, the J gene TRBJ1-5; D gene ambiguous. Germline CDR1 reads KGHSH; CDR2 reads LQKENI. The CDR3 sequence is 12 residues long. V was shortened by 6 bases and J by 5 bases, with 8 bases between the two germline ends. The CDR3 DNA reads as TGTGCCAGCTCCCACGAGGATCAGCCCCAGCATTTT. Amino acids: CASSHEDQPQHF. Variable domain in full (rest from reference TRBV18 and TRBJ1-5): NAGVMQNPRHLVRRRGQEARLRCSPMKGHSHVYWYRQLPEEGLKFMVYLQKENIIDESGMPKERFSAEFPKEGPSILRIQQVVRGDSAAYFCASSHEDQPQHFGDGTRLSIL.